What follows are 12 T cell receptor beta chains derived from one specimen sequenced in a study of spatial heterogeneity in lung cancer. Regarding time point: sample taken at primary tumor resection. Whole RNA obtained from tumor, nontumor lung or frozen PBMC underwent sequencing without sorting. One entry per CDR3 protein results from TCRdb running MiXCR on the 5' RACE reads. The repertoire holds about 45,000 distinct CDR3 sequences, with 12% as singletons. Sequencing was performed on PBMCs, taken at surgery. Receptors were obtained from a female donor with early-stage non-small cell lung cancer.

This clonotype was counted between two and nine times. The chain links TRBV6-5 to TRBJ2-6; tentative D call: TRBD1 (6 bases). The germline V and J ends were trimmed by 5 bases and 0 bases, with 11 bases remaining between them. This CDR3 contains 16 residues. Germline CDR1 is MNHEY and CDR2 is SVGAGI. Here the CDR3 reads CASSRGQISGANVLTF. The DNA of the CDR3 is TGTGCCAGCAGTCGCGGACAGATCTCTGGGGCCAACGTCCTGACTTTC.

This clonotype was seen ten or more times. This chain connects TRBV5-1 to TRBJ1-1; D uncertain. The CDR3 has 13 amino acids. Trimming left V 3 bases short and J 4 bases short, with 10 bases between. Germline V gene sequence: CDR1 SGHRS, CDR2 YFSETQ. CDR3 nucleotides: TGCGCCAGCAGCTATGGAGAAGGCACTGAAGCTTTCTTT. It is translated as CASSYGEGTEAFF.

This clonotype was seen more than once but under ten times. V is TRBV28 and J is TRBJ2-2; D remains unclear. Germline loops: CDR1 MDHEN, CDR2 SYDVKM. The CDR3 has 14 residues. Trimming took 2 bases from V and 7 from J, leaving 11 bases between them. The CDR3 loop is CASSLHDSGGELFF. CDR3 bases: TGTGCCAGCAGTTTACACGATTCCGGCGGGGAGCTGTTTTTT.

This clonotype was detected many times. This rearrangement joins TRBV6-5 to TRBJ2-3, with 7 bases that match TRBD1. This CDR3 is 14 amino acids long. From germline, CDR1 is MNHEY and CDR2 SVGAGI. J lost 1 base, V lost 5 bases, and 3 bases had no gene match. CDR3 nucleotide sequence: TGTGCCAGCAGTCGACAGGGCGGCACAGATACGCAGTATTTT. It translates to CASSRQGGTDTQYF.

This clonotype was seen ten or more times. The rearrangement uses TRBV28 and TRBJ2-7; D is uncertain. Germline lookup yields CDR1 MDHEN and CDR2 SYDVKM. The germline V and J ends were trimmed by 2 bases and 0 bases, with 5 bases remaining between them. The CDR3 has 13 residues. In nucleotides, the CDR3 is TGTGCCAGCAGTTTAGGGAACTCCTACGAGCAGTACTTC. Its protein product is CASSLGNSYEQYF.

This clonotype was counted between two and nine times. V and J are TRBV30 and TRBJ2-1; TRBD1 aligns across 8 bases. Germline CDR1 GTSNPN, CDR2 SVGIG (reference sequence). After removal of 2 bases from V and 8 bases from J, the junction contained 5 bases not matched to a gene. This CDR3 spans 13 amino acids. CDR3 sequence: CAWSILQGDEQFF. The CDR3 DNA sequence: TGTGCCTGGAGTATCCTACAGGGGGATGAGCAGTTCTTC.

The J gene is TRBJ2-3, the V gene TRBV12-3 or TRBV12-4; maybe TRBD2 (5 bases). V gave up 7 bases and J gave up 3 bases, with 11 bases separating them. This CDR3 region has 13 residues. The CDR3 region is CASNPGLTDTQYF. In DNA form, the CDR3 reads TGTGCCAGCAACCCCGGACTGACAGATACGCAGTATTTT.

This clonotype was counted only a few times. The chain employs TRBV19 and TRBJ2-3; D gene unclear. The CDR3 runs to 14 residues. The germline CDR1 and CDR2 sequences are LNHDA and SQIVND (reference sequence). Trimming cost V 8 bases and J 3 bases, with 15 bases left between them. The CDR3 DNA sequence: TGTGCCAGTTCCCTCTCTAAGCCAACAGATACGCAGTATTTT. It encodes CASSLSKPTDTQYF. The full variable domain, completed using reference TRBV19 and TRBJ2-3, is DGGITQSPKYLFRKEGQNVTLSCEQNLNHDAMYWYRQDPGQGLRLIYYSQIVNDFQKGDIAEGYSVSREKKESFPLTVTSAQKNPTAFYLCASSLSKPTDTQYFGPGTRLTVL.

This clonotype was counted many times. J is TRBJ2-1 and V is TRBV2; 14 bases line up with TRBD2. Germline assignment: CDR1 SNHLY and CDR2 FYNNEI. This CDR3 contains 17 residues. V gave up 5 bases and J gave up 3 bases; unmatched junction bases: 6. This chain's CDR3 is CASSYSGLAGVYNEQFF. The CDR3 DNA reads TGTGCCAGCAGTTACTCGGGACTAGCGGGGGTCTACAATGAGCAGTTCTTC.

The chain uses TRBV11-2 and TRBJ1-4, with D possibly TRBD1 on 5 matching bases. Germline V gene sequence: CDR1 SGHAT, CDR2 FQNNGV. The germline V and J ends were trimmed by 4 bases and 1 base, with 37 bases remaining between them. The CDR3 runs to 24 residues. CDR3 in DNA: TGTGCCAGCAGCTCCGGCCACCTCTTTGGGGGTGGACCGAGGGAATCGGGAACTAATGAAAAACTGTTTTTT. Protein product: CASSSGHLFGGGPRESGTNEKLFF.

The chain joins TRBV5-1 to TRBJ2-3; D call uncertain. Germline loops: CDR1 SGHRS, CDR2 YFSETQ. V gave up 0 bases and J gave up 0 bases, with 8 bases separating them. The CDR3 is 15 residues long. In DNA, the CDR3 is TGCGCCAGCAGCTTGGGGTCAATAAGCACAGATACGCAGTATTTT. It specifies CASSLGSISTDTQYF.

This clonotype came up a few times. The chain carries TRBV4-3 and TRBJ2-7; TRBD2 might be the D (6 bases). The CDR3 extends over 13 amino acids. Trimming took off 1 base at V and 2 bases at J, with 6 bases between the two ends. The germline V gene encodes CDR1 LGHNA and CDR2 YSLEER. The DNA of the CDR3 is TGCGCCAGCAGCCAAGCGGGGGCCTACGAGCAGTACTTC. The encoded protein is CASSQAGAYEQYF.